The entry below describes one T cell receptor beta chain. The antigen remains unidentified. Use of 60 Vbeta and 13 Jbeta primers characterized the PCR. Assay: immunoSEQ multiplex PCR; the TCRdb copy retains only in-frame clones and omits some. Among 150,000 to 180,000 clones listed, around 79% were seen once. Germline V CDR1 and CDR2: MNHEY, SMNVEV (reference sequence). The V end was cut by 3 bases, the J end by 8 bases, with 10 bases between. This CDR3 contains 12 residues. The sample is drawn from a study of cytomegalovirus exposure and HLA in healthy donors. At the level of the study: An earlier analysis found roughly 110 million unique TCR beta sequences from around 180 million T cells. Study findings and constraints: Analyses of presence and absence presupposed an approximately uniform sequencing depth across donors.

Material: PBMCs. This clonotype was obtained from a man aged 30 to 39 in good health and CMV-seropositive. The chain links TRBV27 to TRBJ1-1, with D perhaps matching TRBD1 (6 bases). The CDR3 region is CASSFATGEAFF. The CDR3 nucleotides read TGTGCCAGCAGTTTCGCTACAGGGGAAGCTTTCTTT.